This T cell receptor beta chain derives from a study of T cell responses to AZD1222 COVID-19 vaccine. Notes on the study in general: Nearly half of unique spike-specific TCRs reportedly avoided B.1.351 and B.1.1.7 mutated regions. Repertoires were collected only later (after the peak T cell response had occurred). Donors, mostly white British, included more females; clonal diversity was possibly underestimated.

Pooled in the analysis were second doses at about 4 or about 12 weeks. A note on this clone: Its specificity is not known.

Some clones are missing from TCRdb's copy, which holds only in-frame ones; the method was immunoSEQ multiplex PCR. This sample has about 19,000 clones, with 80% to 90% found just once. Germline values: CDR1 SEHNR, CDR2 FQNEAQ (reference sequence). Trimming removed 1 base at V and 7 bases at J, with 13 bases between. This CDR3 is 14 amino acids long. The source was peripheral blood, collected 28 days after the second AZD1222 dose. V usage is TRBV7-9 and J usage is TRBJ1-2; D gene ambiguous. This TCR was recovered from an adult who received the AZD1222 COVID-19 vaccine. The CDR3 DNA is TGTGCCAGCAGCTTAGGTGAAGGCTTGGGTGGCTACACCTTC. Its protein is CASSLGEGLGGYTF.